This entry features one T cell receptor (beta chain) sequence. The CDR3 loop spans 14 amino acids. J was trimmed by 3 bases and V by 4 bases; bases with no gene match: 5. Looked up from germline, CDR1 is LGHDT and CDR2 is YNNKEL (reference sequence). The data originate from a study of blood T cell repertoires in COVID-19. TCRdb's table, derived via immunoSEQ multiplex PCR, lists solely in-frame clones and lacks some. Here the sample spans a few hundred thousand clones, about nine tenths being singletons. The J gene is TRBJ2-5, the V gene TRBV3-1 (or the pseudogene TRBV3-2), with 7 bases aligning to TRBD2. The source material was PBMCs or T cells enriched from blood (not recorded which). This clonotype originated in a woman in her thirties or forties who had been exposed to COVID-19. In DNA form, the CDR3 reads TGTGCCAGCAGCCTTCGGGACTACAAAGAGACCCAGTACTTC. Protein: CASSLRDYKETQYF.